Listed here are 27 T cell receptor beta chains from one sample, sequenced in a study of shared clonotypes between healthy human individuals. TCRdb's copy holds only in-frame clones and misses some; the assay was immunoSEQ multiplex PCR. The sample shows about 690,000 clones, less than 95% of them seen only once. Specimen: memory CD8+ T cells from PBMCs. The sample's subset: CD45RO+ cells pooled with CCR7-negative TemRA cells. All receptors derive from a man aged 18 to 30 in good health. Some clones in this sample may be carry-over from other donors' samples.

The chain is built from TRBV4-1 and TRBJ2-1; 10 bases line up with TRBD2. Germline V lookup: CDR1 MGHRA, CDR2 YSYEKL. The CDR3 has 15 amino acids. V dropped 6 bases and J dropped 7; count of bases not matched to a gene: 9. CDR3 coding DNA: TGCGCCAGCAGTTCCCTAGCGGGAGAATGGAATGAGCAGTTCTTC. Protein product: CASSSLAGEWNEQFF.

This sequence joins TRBV5-4 and TRBJ2-7, with TRBD1 matching over 9 bases. The V segment lost 3 bases and the J segment 4 bases; nucleotides outside the gene matches: 11. Germline CDR1 SGHNT, CDR2 YYREEE (reference sequence). CDR3 size: 16 residues. CDR3 region: CASSSGTGTGMYEQYF. CDR3 nucleotide sequence: TGTGCCAGCAGCTCCGGGACCGGGACAGGGATGTACGAGCAGTACTTC.

V and J are TRBV14 and TRBJ2-7; the match to TRBD1 covers 7 bases. Germline V lookup: CDR1 SGHDN, CDR2 FVKESK. The CDR3 has 12 amino acids. Losses at the gene ends were 4 bases for V and 6 bases for J; bases not matched to a gene: 3. CDR3 nucleotide sequence: TGTGCCAGCAGCCTATCAGGGGGCGAGCAGTACTTC. Its protein is CASSLSGGEQYF.

The rearrangement links TRBV27 to TRBJ2-1, with TRBD2 identical over 13 bases. Germline V gives CDR1 MNHEY, CDR2 SMNVEV (reference sequence). V lost 5 bases and J lost 1; bases outside the gene matches: 5. This CDR3 region has 17 residues. CDR3: CASSPRLAGGSYNEQFF. CDR3 DNA: TGTGCCAGCAGTCCACGACTAGCGGGAGGTTCCTACAATGAGCAGTTCTTC.

This clone was found once. This rearrangement joins TRBV28 to TRBJ2-1; D not resolved. Germline values: CDR1 MDHEN, CDR2 SYDVKM. This CDR3 comprises 11 residues. V lost 6 bases to trimming and J lost 10 bases, with 10 bases between them. CDR3 in amino acids: CASRVAGEQFF. The CDR3 bases are TGTGCCAGCAGGGTAGCAGGAGAGCAGTTCTTC.

In its sample, this clone was seen once. V gene TRBV7-2 combines with J gene TRBJ2-1; D possibly corresponds to TRBD2 (6 bases). V shed 5 bases and J shed 9 bases, with 11 bases lying between them. The CDR3 runs 12 residues. Looked up from germline, CDR1 is SGHTA and CDR2 is FQGNSA. The DNA of the CDR3 is TGTGCCAGCAGCCCCCGGACTACTGAGCAGTTCTTC. Residues: CASSPRTTEQFF.

The CDR3 sequence is CASSLSVVGQPQHF. The CDR3 DNA reads TGTGCCAGCAGTTTATCCGTCGTAGGTCAGCCCCAGCATTTT. The rearrangement uses TRBV27 and TRBJ1-5; D call uncertain. The V gene's germline CDR1 is MNHEY and CDR2 SMNVEV (reference sequence). Deletions cut 0 bases from V and 6 bases from J, with 9 bases between. The CDR3 loop spans 14 amino acids.

The chain recombines TRBV27 with TRBJ1-1; D remains ambiguous. CDR3 size: 15 residues. Germline CDR1 MNHEY, CDR2 SMNVEV (reference sequence). Trimming took 7 bases from V and 1 from J, leaving 16 bases between them. In DNA, the CDR3 is TGTGCCAGCAATCTCCGGCCGGCTAGGAACACTGAAGCTTTCTTT. Amino acid sequence: CASNLRPARNTEAFF.

The V and J genes are TRBV10-1 and TRBJ2-2, with no clear D. Trimming shortened V by 1 base and J by 6 bases, and 18 bases separated the two germline ends. This CDR3 spans 17 amino acids. Looked up from germline, CDR1 is WNHNN and CDR2 is SYGVQD (reference sequence). The CDR3 coding sequence is TGCGCCAGCAGTGAGTTTGCTGGACCCTACTTTGCCGGGGAGCTGTTTTTT. Encoded protein: CASSEFAGPYFAGELFF.

The chain combines TRBV6-4 with TRBJ1-1; possible D gene TRBD1, 6 bases. V lost 6 bases and J lost 11, with 19 bases in between. The CDR3 is 13 residues long. CDR1 and CDR2 from the germline V gene are MRHNA and SNTAGT. The CDR3 is CASSPSGAGNAFF. DNA of the CDR3: TGTGCCAGCAGCCCCTCAGGGGCAGGGAATGCTTTCTTT.

The genes are TRBV14 and TRBJ2-2; the D is unclear. CDR3 length: 12 residues. The germline gives CDR1 SGHDN, CDR2 FVKESK. Trimming left V 1 base short and J 5 bases short, with 2 bases between. This chain's CDR3 is CASSQATGELFF. The CDR3 region has the DNA TGTGCCAGCAGCCAAGCTACCGGGGAGCTGTTTTTT.

The chain joins TRBV6-1 to TRBJ2-5; TRBD2 matches 9 bases. CDR1 and CDR2 from the germline V gene are MNHNS and SASEGT. The trim removed 8 bases at V and 5 bases at J, leaving 9 bases unmatched. The CDR3 spans 14 residues. CDR3 in DNA: TGTGCCAGCCAATTAGCGGGAGAGCTGGAGACCCAGTACTTC. Protein product: CASQLAGELETQYF.

J is TRBJ2-5 and V is TRBV11-2; 7 bases agree with TRBD2. Germline CDR1 reads SGHAT; CDR2 reads FQNNGV. The CDR3 consists of 12 residues. J lost 9 bases, V lost 4 bases, and 5 bases had no gene match. CDR3 protein: CASSYRGEAQYF. The CDR3 DNA is TGTGCCAGCAGCTATCGGGGGGAGGCCCAGTACTTC.

The chain carries TRBV27 and TRBJ1-2; TRBD1 matches 9 bases. J was trimmed by 4 bases and V by 5 bases; bases with no gene match: 8. The CDR3 covers 15 residues. Per germline, CDR1 MNHEY and CDR2 SMNVEV (reference sequence). The CDR3, as DNA: TGTGCCAGCAGTCCACAGGGGGCGGTCATCTATGGCTACACCTTC. Translating it yields CASSPQGAVIYGYTF.

This rearrangement joins TRBV28 to TRBJ2-7; 11 positions match TRBD2. The CDR3 covers 20 residues. Germline V gene sequence: CDR1 MDHEN, CDR2 SYDVKM. With 4 bases clipped from V and 2 bases from J, the junction kept 19 bases outside the gene matches. CDR3 sequence: CASSSISIYSGRASPYEQYF. Written as DNA, the CDR3 is TGTGCCAGCAGTTCGATCTCAATATATAGCGGGAGGGCTAGTCCCTACGAGCAGTACTTC.

The DNA of the CDR3 is TGTGCCAGCAGTTACTCGGACAACTACGAGCAGTACTTC. It is translated as CASSYSDNYEQYF. The V and J genes are TRBV6-5 and TRBJ2-5, with a tentative D call TRBD1 (5 bases). The better agreement between TRBJ2-7 and the DNA end casts doubt on the J call. This CDR3 contains 13 residues. Germline CDR1 is MNHEY and CDR2 is SVGAGI.

CDR3 protein: CASSLYRGMTEAFF. CDR3 coding DNA: TGCGCCAGCAGCTTATACAGGGGAATGACTGAAGCTTTCTTT. J is TRBJ1-1 and V is TRBV5-1; 7 bases are shared with TRBD1. V gave up 2 bases and J gave up 5 bases; unmatched junction bases: 6. Germline values: CDR1 SGHRS, CDR2 YFSETQ. This CDR3 has 14 residues.

Concerning this clone: The junction does not match germline at one end; this may be a read error. The chain has TRBV27 and TRBJ1-2, with 7 bases lining up with TRBD1. CDR3 length: 17 amino acids. CDR1 and CDR2 from the germline V gene are MNHEY and SMNVEV (reference sequence). CDR3 sequence (DNA): TGTGCCAGCAGTCTATCCGGGACAGCCGTCGGGATGTATGGCTACACCTTC. It codes for CASSLSGTAVGMYGYTF.

This chain links TRBV28 with TRBJ2-1; the match to TRBD1 covers 9 bases. Looked up from germline, CDR1 is MDHEN and CDR2 is SYDVKM. The CDR3 spans 15 residues. V lost 3 bases to trimming and J lost 10 bases; unmatched junction nucleotides: 10. CDR3 loop: CASSFLGQGYQEQFF. In nucleotides, the CDR3 is TGTGCCAGCAGTTTTCTGGGACAGGGTTATCAGGAGCAGTTCTTC.

This sequence joins TRBV9 and TRBJ1-2, with D perhaps TRBD1 (5 bases). The CDR3 has 16 amino acids. Germline V CDR1 and CDR2: SGDLS, YYNGEE. V dropped 3 bases and J dropped 2 bases, with 17 bases sitting between them. This chain's CDR3 is CASSGDLRGANYGYTF. The CDR3 nucleotides are TGTGCCAGCAGCGGAGACTTGAGAGGGGCGAACTATGGCTACACCTTC.

The chain is built from TRBV7-6 and TRBJ2-1; the D gene is possibly TRBD2 (7 bases). Germline V CDR1 and CDR2: SGHVS, FNYEAQ. The V and J ends lost 5 bases and 5 bases respectively, with 10 bases between them. The CDR3 totals 13 residues. CDR3 coding DNA: TGTGCCAGCAGCGAAGGGGGGGACAATGAGCAGTTCTTC. Protein sequence: CASSEGGDNEQFF.

In this sample, this clone turned up once. The CDR3 DNA reads TGTGCCAGCGCCCCCGGGACATCCATCACCGGGGAGCTGTTTTTT. This encodes CASAPGTSITGELFF. This rearrangement joins TRBV7-9 to TRBJ2-2, with a possible D match to TRBD1 (6 bases). The germline CDR1 and CDR2 sequences are SEHNR and FQNEAQ (reference sequence). This CDR3 has 15 residues. Trimming stripped 8 bases from V and 4 bases from J, with 17 bases between.

The chain carries TRBV14 and TRBJ2-5; D might be TRBD1 (6 bases). The CDR3 is 17 residues long. Trimming pared 2 bases from V and 4 bases from J, leaving 20 bases between. Germline-derived CDR1 and CDR2 are SGHDN and FVKESK. The CDR3 loop is CASSQYLAGVRVETQYF. The CDR3 nucleotides are TGTGCCAGCAGCCAATACCTCGCAGGGGTCAGGGTAGAGACCCAGTACTTC.

The chain has TRBV28 and TRBJ1-2, with a weak D call TRBD1 (5 bases). This CDR3 comprises 15 residues. Germline-derived CDR1 and CDR2 are MDHEN and SYDVKM. The V end was cut by 5 bases, the J end by 3 bases, with 16 bases between. DNA for the CDR3: TGTGCCAGCAGTCTAGGGGCGCCCAGGCACTATGGCTACACCTTC. Encoded protein: CASSLGAPRHYGYTF.

V gene TRBV13 combines with J gene TRBJ2-3; a possible D gene is TRBD1 (6 bases). The CDR3 has 16 residues. The germline gives CDR1 PRHDT, CDR2 FYEKMQ (reference sequence). Trimming cost V 5 bases and J 4 bases, with 19 bases left between them. The CDR3 here is CASSTPVQGTPDTQYF. CDR3 sequence (DNA): TGTGCCAGCAGCACCCCCGTCCAGGGGACGCCAGATACGCAGTATTTT. Full variable domain (missing parts from reference TRBV13 and TRBJ2-3): AAGVIQSPRHLIKEKRETATLKCYPIPRHDTVYWYQQGPGQDPQFLISFYEKMQSDKGSIPDRFSAQQFSDYHSELNMSSLELGDSALYFCASSTPVQGTPDTQYFGPGTRLTVL.

J is TRBJ1-1 and V is TRBV29-1, with a tentative D call TRBD1 (5 bases). V lost 3 bases and J lost 4, with 9 bases in between. Germline V gene data show CDR1 as SQVTM and CDR2 as ANQGSEA. The CDR3 length is 12 residues. The CDR3 is CSVDFRGTEAFF. The DNA of the CDR3 is TGCAGCGTTGACTTTAGGGGCACTGAAGCTTTCTTT.

The rearrangement links TRBV7-9 to TRBJ1-5; 9 nucleotides line up with TRBD1. The CDR3 has 15 amino acids. V lost 0 bases, J lost 5 bases, and 2 bases stayed unmatched. The V gene's germline CDR1 is SEHNR and CDR2 FQNEAQ (reference sequence). The chain's CDR3 is CASSLATGGDQPQHF. CDR3 coding DNA: TGTGCCAGCAGCTTAGCGACAGGGGGAGATCAGCCCCAGCATTTT.